These 15 T cell receptor beta chains originate from one sample sequenced in a study of cytomegalovirus exposure and HLA in healthy donors listed by TCRdb under 2017. The library relied on the immunoSEQ multiplex PCR assay. The multiplex PCR relied on a mix of 60 forward primers for TCR Vbeta segments and 13 reverse primers for TCR Jbeta segments. The clones in this table, taken by TCRdb from immuneACCESS, are in-frame only. Not every clone is retained; where verified, under half of the shortfall comes from an unresolved V gene, and the cause of the rest is unknown. A total of over 95,000 clones appear in this sample, approximately 80% of them only once. The leading ten clones occupy 7.7% of the sample. Material: PBMCs. The receptors here all came from a female donor in good health and CMV-seronegative.

This sequence joins TRBV28 and TRBJ1-2; 9 nucleotides align to TRBD1. CDR3 length: 17 residues. Looked up from germline, CDR1 is MDHEN and CDR2 is SYDVKM. The V segment lost 5 bases and the J segment 4 bases; nucleotides outside the gene matches: 14. The CDR3 nucleotides read TGTGCCAGCAGTGCGCACACTCCGGGACAGGGAGGCTATGGCTACACCTTC. It codes for CASSAHTPGQGGYGYTF.

This clone is a singleton in its sample. The chain is built from TRBV27 and TRBJ2-1; D is perhaps TRBD2 (7 bases). Germline V lookup: CDR1 MNHEY, CDR2 SMNVEV (reference sequence). CDR3 length equals 15 residues. V lost 3 bases, J lost 7 bases, and 16 bases lay in between. The CDR3 sequence is CASSFSGRGGNEQFF. CDR3 sequence (DNA): TGTGCCAGCAGTTTCAGTGGCAGGGGAGGGAATGAGCAGTTCTTC.

The V and J genes are TRBV6-1 and TRBJ2-7; 7 bases fit TRBD2. This CDR3 is 14 amino acids long. CDR1 and CDR2 (germline): MNHNS, SASEGT. With 8 bases clipped from V and 3 bases from J, the junction kept 10 bases outside the gene matches. The CDR3 nucleotides are TGTGCCAGCGGGTACGGGAGGCGGAACTACGAGCAGTACTTC. It yields the protein CASGYGRRNYEQYF.

V usage is TRBV25-1 and J usage is TRBJ1-5; D not certain. This CDR3 spans 14 amino acids. CDR1 MGHDK and CDR2 SYGVNS come from the germline V gene. Trimming stripped 4 bases from V and 6 bases from J, with 13 bases between. The CDR3, as DNA: TGTGCCAGCAGTGTCCGCGATTTGCCTCAGCCCCAGCATTTT. This gives the protein CASSVRDLPQPQHF. Filled out from reference TRBV25-1 and TRBJ1-5, the complete variable domain reads EADIYQTPRYLVIGTGKKITLECSQTMGHDKMYWYQQDPGMELHLIHYSYGVNSTEKGDLSSESTVSRIRTEHFPLTLESARPSHTSQYLCASSVRDLPQPQHFGDGTRLSIL.

The chain carries TRBV5-6 and TRBJ1-1, with D unresolved. V was cut by 4 bases and J by 1 base, with 8 bases left in between. The CDR3 totals 13 residues. Germline loops: CDR1 SGHDT, CDR2 YYEEEE. The CDR3 DNA follows: TGTGCCAGCAGCCCTCAGTGGAACACTGAAGCTTTCTTT. Encoded protein: CASSPQWNTEAFF.

The rearrangement links TRBV11-1 to TRBJ2-5; perhaps TRBD2 as D (5 bases). With the DNA end fitting TRBJ2-7 better, the J assignment may be wrong. CDR3 length: 13 amino acids. Germline V CDR1 and CDR2: SGHAT, FQDESV (reference sequence). CDR3 residues: CASSLVRGGEQYF. Written as DNA, the CDR3 is TGTGCCAGCAGCTTAGTCCGAGGAGGCGAGCAGTACTTC.

V gene TRBV5-1 combines with J gene TRBJ1-4; D is possibly TRBD1 (6 bases). Deletions cut 0 bases from V and 8 bases from J, with 14 bases between. The CDR3 is 15 residues long. CDR1 and CDR2 (germline): SGHRS, YFSETQ. CDR3 nucleotide sequence: TGCGCCAGCAGCTTGGGTCAGGGGAGTCGGGAAAAACTGTTTTTT. It translates to CASSLGQGSREKLFF.

The J gene is TRBJ2-5, the V gene TRBV5-1, with TRBD2 identical over 9 bases. CDR3 size: 15 residues. Germline values: CDR1 SGHRS, CDR2 YFSETQ. V was pared by 0 bases and J by 4 bases, with 4 bases of the junction left unmatched. As DNA, the CDR3 is TGCGCCAGCAGCTTGGGAGCGGGAGGTCGAGAGACCCAGTACTTC. Its translation: CASSLGAGGRETQYF.

The chain has TRBV30 and TRBJ1-1, with a weak D call TRBD1 (5 bases). V was clipped by 5 bases and J by 4 bases, with 11 bases between them. Per the germline V gene, CDR1 is GTSNPN and CDR2 is SVGIG (reference sequence). The CDR3 covers 12 residues. CDR3 amino acids: CAWSGGTTEAFF. As DNA, the CDR3 is TGTGCCTGGTCCGGAGGGACCACTGAAGCTTTCTTT.

The chain joins TRBV5-6 to TRBJ2-1; 13 bases align to TRBD2. CDR3 length equals 16 residues. V trimming: 4 bases; J trimming: 5 bases; junction bases outside the gene matches: 6. Germline CDR1 reads SGHDT; CDR2 reads YYEEEE. This chain's CDR3 is CASSTRTSGSNNEQFF. The CDR3 region has the DNA TGTGCCAGCAGCACTCGGACTAGCGGGAGTAACAATGAGCAGTTCTTC. The full variable domain, with the rest looked up from reference TRBV5-6 and TRBJ2-1, is DAGVTQSPTHLIKTRGQQVTLRCSPKSGHDTVSWYQQALGQGPQFIFQYYEEEERQRGNFPDRFSGHQFPNYSSELNVNALLLGDSALYLCASSTRTSGSNNEQFFGPGTRLTVL.

The chain carries TRBV6-1 and TRBJ2-7; 7 bases map to TRBD1. Germline values: CDR1 MNHNS, CDR2 SASEGT. The CDR3 contains 14 residues. Trimming removed 6 bases from V and 5 bases from J; junction bases left unmatched: 10. The CDR3 region has the DNA TGTGCCAGCAGGACCGGGACAGAGTACCACGAGCAGTACTTC. It encodes CASRTGTEYHEQYF.

The V gene is TRBV30, the J gene TRBJ2-2; D not resolved. Germline V CDR1 and CDR2: GTSNPN, SVGIG (reference sequence). The CDR3 is made up of 13 amino acids. Deletions cut 8 bases from V and 0 bases from J, with 10 bases between. CDR3 protein: CARDTANTGELFF. DNA for the CDR3: TGTGCCCGTGACACAGCGAACACCGGGGAGCTGTTTTTT.

The gene calls are TRBV5-1 and TRBJ1-3; 7 positions match TRBD1. Trimming removed 5 bases from V and 4 bases from J; junction bases left unmatched: 9. CDR1 and CDR2 from the germline V gene are SGHRS and YFSETQ. The CDR3 is made up of 15 amino acids. The CDR3 DNA reads as TGCGCCAGCAGAAACACCGGGACAGTAGGAAACACCATATATTTT. It specifies CASRNTGTVGNTIYF.

This clone was counted once. The chain combines TRBV11-2 with TRBJ1-2; TRBD1 aligns across 8 bases. CDR1 and CDR2 (germline): SGHAT, FQNNGV. The CDR3 extends over 15 amino acids. V lost 3 bases, J lost 4 bases, and 7 bases stayed unmatched. The CDR3 loop reads CASSLAPGGSYGYTF. The CDR3 DNA reads as TGTGCCAGCAGCTTGGCCCCAGGGGGCAGCTATGGCTACACCTTC. Full variable domain (missing parts from reference TRBV11-2 and TRBJ1-2): EAGVAQSPRYKIIEKRQSVAFWCNPISGHATLYWYQQILGQGPKLLIQFQNNGVVDDSQLPKDRFSAERLKGVDSTLKIQPAKLEDSAVYLCASSLAPGGSYGYTFGSGTRLTVV.

The rearrangement joins TRBV5-4 to TRBJ2-7; a weak D match, TRBD2 (6 bases). CDR3 length: 14 residues. V lost 4 bases and J lost 1, with 12 bases in between. Germline V gene data show CDR1 as SGHNT and CDR2 as YYREEE (reference sequence). CDR3 protein: CASSRGDFSYEQYF. CDR3 DNA sequence: TGTGCCAGCAGCCGAGGGGACTTTTCCTACGAGCAGTACTTC.